This TCR beta chain originates from a study of vaccination effects on CD4 cells after COVID-19. Study overall: PBMC were cultured at around 2 million per well with 10 IU/ml IL-2 and 7.5 to 10 ug/ml peptides.

Using immunoSEQ multiplex PCR, the repertoire was profiled, and TCRdb retains in-frame clones only, with some absent. Among about 40,000 clones, about 62% were seen once, and the ten largest hold approximately 8%. From germline, CDR1 is SGHVS and CDR2 FQNEAQ. This CDR3 contains 15 residues. V was clipped by 0 bases and J by 5 bases, with 11 bases between them. Subsequent to a culture period of nine to ten days, CD4+ T cells were isolated. Every participant took two doses of the BNT162b2 or mRNA-1273 vaccine. Cultures had half their medium replaced with IL-2 medium on days 3 and 7. Notes on this clone: Its antigen is not identified.

Study-wide findings and caveats: Late post-vaccination samples showed marked contraction of infection- and vaccine-induced clones.

The receptor was isolated from a human donor who received a COVID-19 vaccine. The sequences come from CD4+ T cells from PBMCs cultured without peptide, collected after COVID-19 vaccination. The chain has TRBV7-8 and TRBJ1-5; D is possibly TRBD1 (6 bases). The chain's CDR3 is CASSLALRGDQPQHF. As DNA, the CDR3 is TGTGCCAGCAGCTTAGCGCTTAGGGGGGATCAGCCCCAGCATTTT.